This TCR beta chain was recorded in a study of human thymus T cells. Study-level points and caveats: Biased V and J segment usage appeared in thymus and peripheral blood.

Some clones are missing from TCRdb's copy, which holds only in-frame ones; the method was immunoSEQ multiplex PCR. The data show some 50,000 clones, with around 93% seen just once and around 0.2% held by the top ten. With regard to this clone: The antigen is unknown.

All available leukocytes, rather than a set cell count, yielded the blood DNA. V lost 4 bases to trimming and J lost 4 bases, with 17 bases between them. The CDR3 has 16 residues. The germline CDR1 and CDR2 sequences are SGHVS and FQNEAQ. The sequenced sample consisted of blood. J is TRBJ1-5 and V is TRBV7-8; a weak D match, TRBD1 (6 bases). The origin of this receptor is a girl in the first two years of life with a congenital heart defect but otherwise immunologically healthy. CDR3 in DNA: TGTGCCAGCAGCTCCTTGAGGCAGGGGAGGAATCAGCCCCAGCATTTT. Protein product: CASSSLRQGRNQPQHF.